The source of this T cell receptor (beta chain) is a study of shared clonotypes between healthy human individuals. Profiling relied on immunoSEQ multiplex PCR, and the TCRdb table lists in-frame clones only, not all of them. The sample records roughly 510,000 clones, around 79% being singletons. CDR3 size: 14 residues. Per the germline V gene, CDR1 is SGHAT and CDR2 is FQNNGV. Trimming stripped 2 bases from V and 0 bases from J, with 8 bases between. The sequenced sample consisted of PBMCs. This clonotype was obtained from a woman aged 40 to 55 in good health. Some clones in this sample may be carry-over from other donors' samples. The rearrangement uses TRBV11-2 and TRBJ2-7; the D gene could be TRBD1 or TRBD2 (5 bases each). CDR3 sequence reads: CASSLWGSSYEQYF. CDR3 nucleotide sequence: TGTGCCAGCAGCTTATGGGGGAGCTCCTACGAGCAGTACTTC.